This TCR beta chain originates from a study of T-cell reconstitution after alpha-beta-depleted transplantation in children. CDR1 and CDR2 from the germline V gene are SQVTM and ANQGSEA. The V gene lost 6 bases and the J gene lost 5 bases, with 8 bases spanning the gap. The CDR3 runs 11 residues. Ten or more counts support this clonotype. Preparation of the TCRbeta library involved a method that used unique molecular identifiers. TCRdb used MiXCR to reprocess the PCR reads, holding one entry per CDR3 protein. The table has fewer than 120,000 distinct CDR3 sequences, around a tenth seen once. The sequence derives from a human donor who donated a stem cell graft to a child with acute lymphoblastic leukemia. Sequences were derived from PBMCs from the stem cell graft donor, sampled from the stem cell graft. V gene TRBV29-1 combines with J gene TRBJ2-1; D is uncertain. The CDR3 here is CSVNFDNEQFF. In DNA form, the CDR3 reads TGCAGCGTGAACTTCGACAATGAGCAGTTCTTC.